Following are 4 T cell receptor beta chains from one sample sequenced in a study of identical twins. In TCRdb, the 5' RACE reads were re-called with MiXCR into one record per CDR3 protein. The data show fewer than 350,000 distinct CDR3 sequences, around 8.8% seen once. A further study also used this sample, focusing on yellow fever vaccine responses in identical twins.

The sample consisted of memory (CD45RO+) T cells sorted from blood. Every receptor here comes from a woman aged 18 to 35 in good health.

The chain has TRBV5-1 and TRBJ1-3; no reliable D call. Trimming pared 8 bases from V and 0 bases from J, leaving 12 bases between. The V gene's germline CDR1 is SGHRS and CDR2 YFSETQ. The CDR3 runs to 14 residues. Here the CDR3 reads CASRTEGSGNTIYF. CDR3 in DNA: TGCGCCAGTAGAACCGAGGGCTCTGGAAACACCATATATTTT.

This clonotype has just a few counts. CDR3 sequence: CASSQGGTSSYEQYF. The CDR3 DNA sequence: TGTGCCAGCAGCCAGGGGGGGACCAGCTCCTACGAGCAGTACTTC. The J gene is TRBJ2-7, the V gene TRBV3-1; 7 bases are a match to TRBD2. V lost 3 bases, J lost 0 bases, and 5 bases stayed unmatched. From germline, CDR1 is LGHDT and CDR2 YNNKEL (reference sequence). CDR3 length equals 15 residues.

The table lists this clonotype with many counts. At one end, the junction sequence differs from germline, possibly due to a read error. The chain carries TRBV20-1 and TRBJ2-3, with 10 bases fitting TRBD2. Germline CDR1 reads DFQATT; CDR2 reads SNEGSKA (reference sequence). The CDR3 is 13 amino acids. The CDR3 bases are TGCAGTCCTAGCGGGGGCCGGACAGATACGCAGTATTTT. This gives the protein CSPSGGRTDTQYF.

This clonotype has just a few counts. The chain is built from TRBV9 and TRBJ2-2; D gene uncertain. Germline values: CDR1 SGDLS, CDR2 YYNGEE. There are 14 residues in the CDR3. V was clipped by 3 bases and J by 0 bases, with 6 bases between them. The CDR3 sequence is CASSARTNTGELFF. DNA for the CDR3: TGTGCCAGCAGCGCCAGGACGAACACCGGGGAGCTGTTTTTT. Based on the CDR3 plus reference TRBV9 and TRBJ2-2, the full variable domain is DSGVTQTPKHLITATGQRVTLRCSPRSGDLSVYWYQQSLDQGLQFLIQYYNGEERAKGNILERFSAQQFPDLHSELNLSSLELGDSALYFCASSARTNTGELFFGEGSRLTVL.